Listed below are T cell receptor beta chains from one sample, sequenced in a study of CD8 T cell repertoires and HIV-1 epitope variants. Sequenced by immunoSEQ multiplex PCR; TCRdb stores in-frame clones only, minus some. The sample holds about 95,000 clones, roughly four fifths seen once. Material for sequencing was uncultured baseline CD8+ T cells from peripheral blood mononuclear cells (PBMCs). These TCRs come from a male donor with HIV. Each CDR3 is given with its conserved first and last residue. A D gene is named only where the DNA matches it firmly. Only part of the rows carry a size: once, few, many, or a class if the clone is expanded.

d_gene	v_gene	abundance	j_gene	CDR3aa	CDR3nt
NA	TRBV5-6	NA	TRBJ2-5	CASSLGGQETQYF	TGTGCCAGCAGCTTGGGAGGGCAGGAGACCCAGTACTTC
NA	TRBV27	NA	TRBJ1-2	CASSSSFRTDYGYTF	TGTGCCAGCAGTTCTAGCTTCCGGACAGACTATGGCTACACCTTC
NA	TRBV28	few	TRBJ1-6	CASSLQPNSPLHF	TGTGCCAGCAGTTTACAGCCTAATTCACCCCTCCACTTT
TRBD2	TRBV10-1	NA	TRBJ2-7	CASSPTGTTYEQYF	TGCGCCAGCAGTCCCACCGGGACTACCTACGAGCAGTACTTC
NA	TRBV28	once	TRBJ2-7	CASSAGVYEQYF	TGTGCCAGCAGTGCAGGGGTATACGAGCAGTACTTC
NA	TRBV28	NA	TRBJ2-5	CASSLYQGQETQYF	TGTGCCAGCAGTTTGTATCAGGGCCAAGAGACCCAGTACTTC
NA	TRBV27	NA	TRBJ2-6	CASSSSLSGANVLTF	TGTGCCAGCAGTTCATCCCTCTCTGGGGCCAACGTCCTGACTTTC
NA	TRBV5-6	NA	TRBJ2-7	CASSLPPSYEQYF	TGTGCCAGCAGCTTACCGCCTTCCTACGAGCAGTACTTC
TRBD2	TRBV7-2	NA	TRBJ2-7	CASSRRGGLASSYEQYF	TGTGCCAGCAGCCGCCGAGGGGGACTAGCGAGCTCCTACGAGCAGTACTTC
TRBD2	TRBV6-4	NA	TRBJ2-3	CASSDRLAVSTDTQYF	TGTGCCAGCAGTGACAGACTAGCGGTGAGCACAGATACGCAGTATTTT
NA	TRBV29-1	NA	TRBJ2-7	CSQPSVTPISYEQYF	TGCAGCCAGCCCTCGGTGACTCCGATCTCCTACGAGCAGTACTTC
NA	TRBV18	NA	TRBJ1-2	CASSPPVRSGYTF	TGTGCCAGCTCACCACCAGTCAGATCGGGCTACACCTTC
NA	TRBV28	NA	TRBJ1-2	CASSLTGPGFPGGYTF	TGTGCCAGCAGTTTAACAGGCCCCGGATTTCCAGGGGGCTACACCTTC
TRBD2	TRBV19	NA	TRBJ2-7	CASSRRGDEQYF	TGTGCCAGTAGTCGTCGGGGGGACGAGCAGTACTTC
NA	TRBV5-1	NA	TRBJ2-7	CASSLGAASYEQYF	TGCGCCAGCAGCCTGGGGGCCGCATCCTACGAGCAGTACTTC